Listed below are T cell receptor beta chains from one sample, sequenced in a study of T-cell reconstitution after alpha-beta-depleted transplantation in children. From the PCR reads, TCRdb called clonotypes with MiXCR, one entry per CDR3 protein. This sample has around 190,000 distinct CDR3 sequences, with roughly 7.1% found just once. The sample in question was PBMCs, obtained before TCRalphabeta/CD19-depleted stem cell transplant. The receptors derive from a boy aged 2 to 10 with acute lymphoblastic leukemia, due to receive a stem cell transplant. CDR3s include the opening cysteine and the closing phenylalanine or tryptophan.

v_gene: TRBV3-1
j_gene: TRBJ1-1
CDR3aa: CASSQVAGDTEAFF

v_gene: TRBV6-1
j_gene: TRBJ1-2
CDR3aa: CASSKPTGQGNYGYTF

v_gene: TRBV12-3/TRBV12-4
j_gene: TRBJ2-3
CDR3aa: CASSPLVSADTQYF

v_gene: TRBV24-1
j_gene: TRBJ2-5
CDR3aa: CATFPQEETQYF

v_gene: TRBV4-1
j_gene: TRBJ1-5
CDR3aa: CASSFETTPGTGFLSNQPQHF

v_gene: TRBV28
j_gene: TRBJ2-7
CDR3aa: CASSREWTDKPYEQYF

v_gene: TRBV7-2
j_gene: TRBJ2-3
CDR3aa: CASSPPADTQYF

v_gene: TRBV5-1
j_gene: TRBJ2-7
CDR3aa: CASSPAPGAYEQYF

v_gene: TRBV7-9
j_gene: TRBJ1-2
CDR3aa: CASGLQGYTF

v_gene: TRBV3-1
j_gene: TRBJ1-6
CDR3aa: CASSQTPQGSLHF

v_gene: TRBV15
j_gene: TRBJ2-1
CDR3aa: CATSRGGRGYEQFF

v_gene: TRBV4-3
j_gene: TRBJ2-5
CDR3aa: CASSQGREGETQYF

v_gene: TRBV5-1
j_gene: TRBJ2-5
CDR3aa: CASSSGTSGGQETQYF

v_gene: TRBV20-1
j_gene: TRBJ1-1
CDR3aa: CSARLQNTEAFF

v_gene: TRBV7-9
j_gene: TRBJ1-4
CDR3aa: CASSLPSQGGEKLFF

v_gene: TRBV12-3/TRBV12-4
j_gene: TRBJ2-1
CDR3aa: CASRLYNEQFF

v_gene: TRBV7-8
j_gene: TRBJ2-3
CDR3aa: CASSLLGGSGITDTQYF

v_gene: TRBV7-9
j_gene: TRBJ2-1
CDR3aa: CASSFLAGGYYNEQFF